The 8 T cell receptor beta chains below were found in one sample sequenced in a study of T cells in Graves' hyperthyroidism and ophthalmopathy. Amplified regions were TCR beta CDR3 sequences from RNA transcripts. Using the HTBI primer set, a first-round RT-PCR was run on the TCR CDR3. TCRdb re-called the multiplex PCR reads through MiXCR, storing one row per CDR3 protein. The table has hundreds of thousands of distinct CDR3 sequences, more than 30% seen once. Specimen: blood. These receptors were collected from a man aged 18 to 30 with Graves' hyperthyroidism.

This clonotype was counted at least ten times. This chain joins TRBV7-9 and TRBJ1-6, with TRBD1 identical over 9 bases. There are 16 residues in the CDR3. Germline CDR1 SEHNR, CDR2 FQNEAQ (reference sequence). V trimming: 3 bases; J trimming: 6 bases; junction bases outside the gene matches: 6. In nucleotides, the CDR3 is TGTGCCAGCAGCTTTGCCCCGGGACAGGGTAATTCACCCCTCCACTTT. Protein sequence: CASSFAPGQGNSPLHF.

There are many counts of this clonotype. The V gene is TRBV10-3, the J gene TRBJ1-1; D unresolved. CDR3 size: 14 residues. The V gene's germline CDR1 is ENHRY and CDR2 SYGVKD. Trimming took off 6 bases at V and 1 base at J, with 12 bases between the two ends. The CDR3 bases are TGTGCCATCAGGTCTACAGTGCCGAACACTGAAGCTTTCTTT. It yields the protein CAIRSTVPNTEAFF.

The genes are TRBV7-3 and TRBJ1-3, with D maybe TRBD1 (5 bases). In germline, CDR1 is SGHTA, CDR2 FQGTGA. The CDR3 is made up of 17 amino acids. V was shortened by 6 bases and J by 2 bases, with 20 bases between the two germline ends. The CDR3 is CASSDALGGGTGNTIYF. The CDR3, as DNA: TGTGCCAGCAGTGACGCGCTTGGTGGGGGAACTGGAAACACCATATATTTT.

Regarding this clonotype: Likely a read error: the CDR3 ends without its conserved phenylalanine or tryptophan. J is TRBJ1-1 and V is TRBV2; tentatively, D is TRBD1 (6 bases). This CDR3 is 16 amino acids long. Germline V gene sequence: CDR1 SNHLY, CDR2 FYNNEI. Trimming stripped 5 bases from V and 0 bases from J, with 16 bases between. CDR3 sequence: CASSLGSRGMNTEAFL. Here the CDR3 DNA reads TGTGCCAGCAGTTTAGGTAGCAGGGGCATGAACACTGAAGCTTTCCTT.

This clonotype was counted between two and nine times. The CDR3: CASRGTETYEQYF. The CDR3 DNA is TGTGCCAGCAGGGGGACAGAAACCTACGAGCAGTACTTC. The V and J genes are TRBV2 and TRBJ2-7, with TRBD1 matching 7 bases. The CDR3 runs 13 residues. V dropped 6 bases and J dropped 2; count of bases not matched to a gene: 4. CDR1 and CDR2 from the germline V gene are SNHLY and FYNNEI.

The V call is TRBV7-2, the J call TRBJ2-7; 11 bases line up with TRBD2. The CDR3 has 13 residues. Germline V gives CDR1 SGHTA, CDR2 FQGNSA. Trimming removed 3 bases from V and 6 bases from J; junction bases left unmatched: 1. The CDR3 DNA reads TGTGCCAGCAGCTTTACTAGCGGGAGCGAGCAGTACTTC. Protein product: CASSFTSGSEQYF. The full variable domain, in which reference TRBV7-2 and TRBJ2-7 provide the parts outside the CDR3, is GAGVSQSPSNKVTEKGKDVELRCDPISGHTALYWYRQSLGQGLEFLIYFQGNSAPDKSGLPSDRFSAERTGGSVSTLTIQRTQQEDSAVYLCASSFTSGSEQYFGPGTRLTVT.

This clonotype has only one observation. This sequence joins TRBV2 and TRBJ1-1; D not certain. Germline CDR1 is SNHLY and CDR2 is FYNNEI. V lost 6 bases to trimming and J lost 6 bases, with 17 bases between them. CDR3 size: 14 residues. CDR3 region: CASRETESNAEAFF. The CDR3 DNA follows: TGTGCCAGCAGGGAGACTGAGTCCAACGCTGAAGCTTTCTTT.

This clonotype was counted only a few times. The genes are TRBV27 and TRBJ1-3; weak D call: TRBD1 (5 bases). This CDR3 is built from 17 residues. The V gene's germline CDR1 is MNHEY and CDR2 SMNVEV (reference sequence). V was trimmed by 0 bases and J by 0 bases, leaving 12 bases between them. In DNA, the CDR3 is TGTGCCAGCAGTTTATCATGGGGCCAATACTCTGGAAACACCATATATTTT. Translating gives CASSLSWGQYSGNTIYF.